This TCR beta chain appears in the sequencing data of a study of brain T cells in children with intractable seizures. Assay used: immunoSEQ multiplex PCR; TCRdb lists only in-frame clones, some missing. Of 70,000 to 85,000 clones listed, approximately 90% are singletons. Only cases whose brain tissue showed the highest T cell transcript signatures were sequenced. Germline-derived CDR1 and CDR2 are SGHTA and FQGTGA. Trimming shortened V by 5 bases and J by 7 bases, and 15 bases separated the two germline ends. There are 14 residues in the CDR3. This TCR was recovered from a girl aged 2-10 years with Rasmussen encephalitis and intractable seizures. The source was peripheral blood, collected at surgery. The genes are TRBV7-3 and TRBJ2-1, with D maybe TRBD2 (5 bases). CDR3 sequence reads: CASSPAPRGNEQFF. The CDR3 region has the DNA TGTGCCAGCAGCCCCGCGCCCCGCGGGAATGAGCAGTTCTTC.